A single sample gave rise to the 20 T cell receptor beta chains below, sequenced in a study of human T cells and chemical hapten exposure. Time point meaning: patch test 2, 6 weeks after DPC sensitization. Treatment given: therapeutic diphenylcyclopropenone sensitization with weekly scalp DPC. One entry per CDR3 protein results from TCRdb running MiXCR on the RACE reads. The data show more than 75,000 distinct CDR3 sequences, around 9.3% seen once. The sample was whole blood, taken in connection with sensitization to the hapten diphenylcyclopropenone (DPC). Receptors originate from a woman in her thirties or forties with alopecia areata. Some clones in this sample may be carry-over from other donors' samples.

The chain uses TRBV5-1 and TRBJ2-1, with D possibly being TRBD2 (6 bases). V lost 2 bases, J lost 9 bases, and 21 bases lay in between. The CDR3 is 16 residues long. The germline V gene encodes CDR1 SGHRS and CDR2 YFSETQ. The CDR3 reads CASSLTGSPLIGEQFF. The CDR3 bases are TGCGCCAGCAGCTTAACCGGGAGCCCCCTGATCGGTGAGCAGTTCTTC.

The rearrangement uses TRBV20-1 and TRBJ2-7; D tentatively fits TRBD1 or TRBD2 (5 bases each). V was trimmed by 6 bases and J by 1 base, leaving 16 bases between them. Per the germline V gene, CDR1 is DFQATT and CDR2 is SNEGSKA (reference sequence). The length of the CDR3 is 14 residues. Written as DNA, the CDR3 is TGCAGTGCAGCGAGGGGCCTTCCATCCTACGAGCAGTACTTC. Protein: CSAARGLPSYEQYF.

This chain joins TRBV11-2 and TRBJ2-3; D unclear. V lost 1 base and J 1 base, leaving 12 bases between the germline ends. The CDR3 totals 16 residues. The germline V gene has CDR1 SGHAT and CDR2 FQNNGV. CDR3 in amino acids: CASSLGPSEGTDTQYF. In DNA form, the CDR3 reads TGTGCCAGCAGCTTAGGTCCATCCGAGGGCACAGATACGCAGTATTTT.

Ten or more counts support this clonotype. The chain couples TRBV7-6 to TRBJ2-7; D is tentatively TRBD1 or TRBD2 (5 bases each). Trimming pared 0 bases from V and 4 bases from J, leaving 13 bases between. The CDR3 has 15 amino acids. The germline CDR1 and CDR2 sequences are SGHVS and FNYEAQ. The CDR3 reads CASSLALGEMYEQYF. The CDR3 coding sequence is TGTGCCAGCAGCTTAGCCCTGGGGGAAATGTACGAGCAGTACTTC.

Ten or more counts support this clonotype. Because the CDR3's place on the DNA is in doubt, the DNA is left out and the CDR3 is given as listed by TCRdb. The chain couples TRBV5-1 to TRBJ2-1. The CDR3 is 21 residues long, counting both termini. The germline CDR1 and CDR2 sequences are SGHRS and YFSETQ. Here the CDR3 reads CASSLTGGNTMSSSSYNEQFF.

This clonotype was picked up many times. This rearrangement joins TRBV30 to TRBJ2-3; 11 bases align to TRBD2. V lost 3 bases, J lost 5 bases, and 4 bases stayed unmatched. Germline-derived CDR1 and CDR2 are GTSNPN and SVGIG (reference sequence). This CDR3 is 14 amino acids long. The CDR3 spells CAWSPGTSGDTQYF. The CDR3 DNA reads TGTGCCTGGAGCCCCGGGACTAGCGGAGATACGCAGTATTTT.

This clonotype was observed many times. The rearrangement links TRBV30 to TRBJ1-1; unclear D gene. V was pared by 4 bases and J by 0 bases, with 12 bases between. The CDR3 extends over 14 amino acids. Germline-derived CDR1 and CDR2 are GTSNPN and SVGIG (reference sequence). CDR3 sequence (DNA): TGTGCCTGGATGGCAGCTCCAATGAACACTGAAGCTTTCTTT. This encodes CAWMAAPMNTEAFF.

The J gene is TRBJ2-5, the V gene TRBV28; a weak D match, TRBD2 (7 bases). Trimming took off 3 bases at V and 3 bases at J, with 11 bases between the two ends. Germline lookup yields CDR1 MDHEN and CDR2 SYDVKM. The CDR3 has 14 amino acids. The CDR3 DNA reads TGTGCCAGCAGTTTTGGGGGGGCTAAAGAGACCCAGTACTTC. Its protein is CASSFGGAKETQYF.

V gene TRBV12-3 or TRBV12-4 combines with J gene TRBJ2-5, with TRBD2 matching 12 bases. The CDR3 has 17 residues. V shed 5 bases, J shed 4 bases, and the junction held 11 bases outside the gene matches. Here the CDR3 reads CASSIRLAGVLAETQYF. Here the CDR3 DNA reads TGTGCCAGCAGTATCCGACTAGCGGGAGTATTGGCAGAGACCCAGTACTTC.

In its sample, this clonotype was seen a few times. The V gene is TRBV28, the J gene TRBJ1-2; D uncertain. CDR1 is MDHEN and CDR2 is SYDVKM in the germline V gene. The CDR3 totals 13 residues. The V end lost 4 bases, the J end lost 8 bases, and 14 bases lay between the germline ends. The CDR3 DNA follows: TGTGCCAGCAGTTACGGGAGTGCGCGGGGCTACACCTTC. Amino acid sequence: CASSYGSARGYTF.

There are a few counts of this clonotype. The chain joins TRBV9 to TRBJ1-6; D ambiguous. Trimming left V 4 bases short and J 7 bases short, with 9 bases between. From germline, CDR1 is SGDLS and CDR2 YYNGEE. The CDR3 is made up of 13 amino acids. CDR3 DNA: TGTGCCAGCAGCCCAAATCCGAATTCACCCCTCCACTTT. The encoded protein is CASSPNPNSPLHF.

This clonotype appeared a single time. One end of the junction does not line up with germline, which may come from a read error. The chain links TRBV5-4 to TRBJ2-3; perhaps TRBD2 as D (5 bases). The CDR3 has 15 amino acids. In germline, CDR1 is SGHNT, CDR2 YYREEE (reference sequence). The CDR3 is CACQEAAASTDTQYF. The CDR3 DNA sequence: TGTGCCTGCCAGGAGGCGGCCGCGAGCACGGATACGCAGTATTTT.

This clonotype was seen a handful of times. DNA for the CDR3: TGTGCCAGCAGCTTGGGTTGGGGGAGGGGCACAGATACGCAGTATTTT. Its protein is CASSLGWGRGTDTQYF. The J gene is TRBJ2-3, the V gene TRBV7-2; 7 nucleotides match TRBD2. The CDR3 consists of 16 residues. V lost 3 bases and J lost 1; bases outside the gene matches: 7. Germline CDR1 SGHTA, CDR2 FQGNSA.

A few counts support this clonotype. The V and J genes are TRBV5-1 and TRBJ2-4, with TRBD1 matching 8 bases. Unmatched junction bases numbered 5, after V lost 3 bases and J lost 0 bases. The germline CDR1 and CDR2 sequences are SGHRS and YFSETQ. The CDR3 loop spans 16 amino acids. The CDR3 loop is CASSSDRGLAKNIQYF. The CDR3 DNA reads TGCGCCAGCAGCTCCGACAGGGGTCTAGCCAAAAACATTCAGTACTTC. The whole variable domain, filled in from reference TRBV5-1 and TRBJ2-4, reads KAGVTQTPRYLIKTRGQQVTLSCSPISGHRSVSWYQQTPGQGLQFLFEYFSETQRNKGNFPGRFSGRQFSNSRSEMNVSTLELGDSALYLCASSSDRGLAKNIQYFGAGTRLSVL.

The table lists this clonotype with many counts. The V and J genes are TRBV29-1 and TRBJ1-2; weak D call: TRBD1 (6 bases). This CDR3 comprises 15 residues. The germline gives CDR1 SQVTM, CDR2 ANQGSEA. V gave up 2 bases and J gave up 2 bases, with 15 bases separating them. The CDR3, as DNA: TGCAGCGTTGAAAGACACAGGGTGATAAACTATGGCTACACCTTC. Its translation: CSVERHRVINYGYTF.

This clonotype was picked up a small number of times. The rearrangement links TRBV5-1 to TRBJ1-5, with a weak D call TRBD1 (5 bases). Looked up from germline, CDR1 is SGHRS and CDR2 is YFSETQ. CDR3 length: 13 residues. The V gene lost 0 bases and the J gene lost 4 bases, with 5 bases spanning the gap. CDR3: CASSLAGNQPQHF. The DNA of the CDR3 is TGCGCCAGCAGCTTGGCAGGGAATCAGCCCCAGCATTTT. Combining the CDR3 with reference TRBV5-1 and TRBJ1-5 gives the whole variable domain KAGVTQTPRYLIKTRGQQVTLSCSPISGHRSVSWYQQTPGQGLQFLFEYFSETQRNKGNFPGRFSGRQFSNSRSEMNVSTLELGDSALYLCASSLAGNQPQHFGDGTRLSIL.

This clonotype has just a few counts. The chain carries TRBV11-2 and TRBJ2-5; weak D call: TRBD2 (5 bases). Germline V gene sequence: CDR1 SGHAT, CDR2 FQNNGV. This CDR3 region has 16 residues. Trimming took 5 bases from V and 0 from J, leaving 16 bases between them. Here the CDR3 DNA reads TGTGCCAGCAGCCCGCCGACTACCCTCAACCAAGAGACCCAGTACTTC. Translating it yields CASSPPTTLNQETQYF.

This clonotype was seen ten or more times. The chain links TRBV6-1 to TRBJ2-4; 11 bases are shared with TRBD2. V gave up 3 bases and J gave up 6 bases; unmatched junction bases: 4. Germline V gene data show CDR1 as MNHNS and CDR2 as SASEGT. CDR3 length: 15 residues. The CDR3: CASSDFTSGRNIQYF. The CDR3 bases are TGTGCCAGCAGTGATTTCACTAGCGGGAGAAACATTCAGTACTTC.

The chain links TRBV7-6 to TRBJ2-7, with D perhaps assigned TRBD1 or TRBD2 (5 bases each). V was shortened by 1 base and J by 6 bases, with 16 bases between the two germline ends. The CDR3 has 15 residues. Germline V lookup: CDR1 SGHVS, CDR2 FNYEAQ. The chain's CDR3 is CASSLVGTLPCEQYF. CDR3 sequence (DNA): TGTGCCAGCAGCTTAGTTGGGACGCTTCCCTGCGAGCAGTACTTC.

Many counts were recorded for this clonotype. The genes are TRBV20-1 and TRBJ2-3; TRBD2 agrees at 12 bases. The CDR3 is made up of 14 amino acids. The V gene's germline CDR1 is DFQATT and CDR2 SNEGSKA (reference sequence). V gave up 6 bases and J gave up 4 bases; unmatched junction bases: 5. This CDR3 reads CSAPLAGGSDTQYF. As DNA, the CDR3 is TGCAGTGCCCCACTAGCGGGAGGATCAGATACGCAGTATTTT.